This TCR beta chain emerged from a study of cytomegalovirus exposure and HLA in healthy donors. The donors belonged to the roughly 110-subject validation cohort, separate from the 666-subject first cohort. Method: immunoSEQ multiplex PCR; TCRdb's copy keeps in-frame clones and lacks some. The sample records about 90,000 clones, 84% being singletons. The germline V gene encodes CDR1 MGHRA and CDR2 YSYEKL. The V segment lost 0 bases and the J segment 7 bases; nucleotides outside the gene matches: 9. The CDR3 has 15 amino acids. The receptor's source is a woman between 18 and 29 years old in good health and CMV-seropositive. Sequences were obtained from PBMCs. The gene calls are TRBV4-1 and TRBJ2-7; 7 nucleotides line up with TRBD1. CDR3 loop: CASSQDPGTAREQYF. CDR3 nucleotide sequence: TGCGCCAGCAGCCAAGACCCCGGGACAGCCAGGGAGCAGTACTTC.